This TCR beta chain was sequenced during a study of T-cell memory formation after mild COVID-19. Looking at the study overall: Among the donors, TCR clusters were largely specific to each donor.

One entry per CDR3 protein, called by TCRdb with MiXCR from the 5' RACE reads. The data hold 400,000 or so distinct CDR3 sequences, with around 20% observed a single time. This CDR3 spans 15 amino acids. Per germline, CDR1 SQVTM and CDR2 ANQGSEA. Trimming cost V 5 bases and J 6 bases, with 22 bases left between them. The sample comprised PBMCs or a T cell subset sorted from them (not recorded which). This TCR was recovered from an adult woman who had mild COVID-19 (a few samples of this study predate the infection). Cell type and time point are not known. This chain links TRBV29-1 with TRBJ1-1, with D possibly being TRBD1 (6 bases). CDR3 in amino acids: CSVWGHGGAQSEAFF. The CDR3 DNA reads TGCAGCGTTTGGGGCCACGGGGGGGCTCAGTCTGAAGCTTTCTTT.